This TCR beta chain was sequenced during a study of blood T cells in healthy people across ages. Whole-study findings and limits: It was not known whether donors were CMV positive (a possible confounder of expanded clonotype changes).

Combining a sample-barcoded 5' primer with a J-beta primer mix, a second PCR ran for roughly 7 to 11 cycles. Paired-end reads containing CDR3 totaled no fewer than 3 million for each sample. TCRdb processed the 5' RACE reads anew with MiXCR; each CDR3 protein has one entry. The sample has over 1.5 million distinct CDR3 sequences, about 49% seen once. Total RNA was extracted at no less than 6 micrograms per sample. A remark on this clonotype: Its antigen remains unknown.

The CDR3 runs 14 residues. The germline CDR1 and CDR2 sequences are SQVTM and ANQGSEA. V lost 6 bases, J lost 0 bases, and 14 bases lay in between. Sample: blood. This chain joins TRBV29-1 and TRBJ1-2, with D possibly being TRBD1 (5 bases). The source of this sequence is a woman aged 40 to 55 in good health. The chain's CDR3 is CSVESGGANYGYTF. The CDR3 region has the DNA TGCAGCGTGGAGAGTGGAGGGGCTAACTATGGCTACACCTTC.